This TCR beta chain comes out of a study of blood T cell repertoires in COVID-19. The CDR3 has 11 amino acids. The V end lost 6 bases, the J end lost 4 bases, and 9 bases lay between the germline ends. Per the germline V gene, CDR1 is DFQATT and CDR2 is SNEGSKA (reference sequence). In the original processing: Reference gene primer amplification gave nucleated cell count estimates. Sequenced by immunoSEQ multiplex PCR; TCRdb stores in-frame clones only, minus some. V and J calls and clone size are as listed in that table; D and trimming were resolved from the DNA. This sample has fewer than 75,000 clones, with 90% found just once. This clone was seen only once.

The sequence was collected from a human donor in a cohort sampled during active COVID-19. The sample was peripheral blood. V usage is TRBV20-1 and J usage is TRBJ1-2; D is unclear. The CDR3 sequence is CSAYLTYGYTF. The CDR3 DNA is TGCAGTGCCTATCTAACCTATGGCTACACCTTC.